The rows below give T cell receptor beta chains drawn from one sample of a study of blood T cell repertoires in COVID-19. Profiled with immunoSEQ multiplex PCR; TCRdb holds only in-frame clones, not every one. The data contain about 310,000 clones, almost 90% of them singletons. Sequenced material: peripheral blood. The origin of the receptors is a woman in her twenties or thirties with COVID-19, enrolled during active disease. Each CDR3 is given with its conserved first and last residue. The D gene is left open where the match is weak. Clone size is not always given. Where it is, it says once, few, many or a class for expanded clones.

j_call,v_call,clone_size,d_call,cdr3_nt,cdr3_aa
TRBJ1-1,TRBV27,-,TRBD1,TGTGCCAGCAGTTTATATACGGGACAGGGGGGGACTGAAGCTTTCTTT,CASSLYTGQGGTEAFF
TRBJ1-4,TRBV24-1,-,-,TGTGCCACCAGTGATTTTGCAGGGTCCGAAGCAACTAATGAAAAACTGTTTTTT,CATSDFAGSEATNEKLFF
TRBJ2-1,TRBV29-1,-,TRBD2,TGCAGCGTTGGGGCTAGCGGGAGGGACAACAATGAGCAGTTCTTC,CSVGASGRDNNEQFF
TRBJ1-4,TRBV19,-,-,TGTGCCAGTCTAGACAGAAGTAACGAAAAACTGTTTTTT,CASLDRSNEKLFF
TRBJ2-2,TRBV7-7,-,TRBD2,TGTGCCACTCCTAGCGGGAGGGCCGGAACCGGGGAGCTGTTTTTT,CATPSGRAGTGELFF
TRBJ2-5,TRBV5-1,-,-,TGCGCCAGCAGCGATCCACGGACAAGTCAAGAGACCCAGTACTTC,CASSDPRTSQETQYF
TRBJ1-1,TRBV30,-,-,TGTGCCTGGTTGGGCAGGAACACTGAAGCTTTCTTT,CAWLGRNTEAFF
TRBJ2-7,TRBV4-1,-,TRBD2,TGCGCCAGCAAAATGTGGACTAGCGGAACGTACGAGCAGTACTTC,CASKMWTSGTYEQYF
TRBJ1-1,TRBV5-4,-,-,TGTGCCAGCAGCTTGAACCCGAGAGACAGTATGAACACTGAAGCTTTCTTT,CASSLNPRDSMNTEAFF
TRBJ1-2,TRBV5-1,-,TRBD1,TGCGCCAGCAGCTTGGATCCCCCGTACAGGGGGGAAAATGGCTACACCTTC,CASSLDPPYRGENGYTF
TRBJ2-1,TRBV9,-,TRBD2,TGTGCCAGCAGCGCAGCCACTAGCGGCTACAATGAGCAGTTCTTC,CASSAATSGYNEQFF
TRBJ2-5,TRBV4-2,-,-,TGTGCCAGCAGCCAAGATGGGGGCAGGCAGGTCCAAGAGACCCAGTACTTC,CASSQDGGRQVQETQYF
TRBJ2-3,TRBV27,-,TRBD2,TGTGCCTCCAACCCGGGACTATCAACAGATACGCAGTATTTT,CASNPGLSTDTQYF
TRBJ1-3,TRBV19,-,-,TGTGCCAGTAGCTACTTGATGGGGGGCTCTGGAAACACCATATATTTT,CASSYLMGGSGNTIYF
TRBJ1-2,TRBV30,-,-,TGTGCCTCGACACAGAACTATGGCTACACCTTC,CASTQNYGYTF
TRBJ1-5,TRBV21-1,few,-,TGTGCCAGCAGCCTCCGGGACAGTTACTCCAATCAGCCCCAGCATTTT,CASSLRDSYSNQPQHF
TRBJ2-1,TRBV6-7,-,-,TGTGCCAGCAGACGTGCTTTAGGAGGGCCAAGCGATGAGCAGTTCTTC,CASRRALGGPSDEQFF
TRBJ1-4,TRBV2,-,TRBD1,TGTGCCACCAACCGGGACAGGAATGAAAAACTGTTTTTT,CATNRDRNEKLFF
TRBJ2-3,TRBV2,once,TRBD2,TGTGCCAGCAGGGGGGAATCTCTAGCGGGGGCCCTGTCGGGCACAGATACGCAGTATTTT,CASRGESLAGALSGTDTQYF
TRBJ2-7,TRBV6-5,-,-,TGTGCCAGCCGACGGACACAGTCCTACGAGCAGTACTTC,CASRRTQSYEQYF
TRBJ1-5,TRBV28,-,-,TGTGCCAGCAGTACCTCAGGTTTGAATCAGCCCCAGCATTTT,CASSTSGLNQPQHF
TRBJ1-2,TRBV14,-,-,TGTGCCAGCAGCCAAGATGCCAGGTTCTATGGCTACACCTTC,CASSQDARFYGYTF
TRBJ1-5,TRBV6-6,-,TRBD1,TGTGCCAGCACCCCAAACGAGGGGGCAGGCAATCAGCCCCAGCATTTT,CASTPNEGAGNQPQHF
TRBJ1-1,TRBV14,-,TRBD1,TGTGCCAGCAGCCCACAGGGGACCACTGAAGCTTTCTTT,CASSPQGTTEAFF
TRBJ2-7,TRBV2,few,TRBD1,TGTGCCAGCAGAGAGACAGGGAAGGGCTACGAGCAGTACTTC,CASRETGKGYEQYF
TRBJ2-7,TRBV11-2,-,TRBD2,TGTGCCAGCAGGCGTACTAGCGGGAGCTCCTACGAGCAGTACTTC,CASRRTSGSSYEQYF
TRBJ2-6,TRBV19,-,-,TGTGCCAGTAGAGACAGGATAGGGTCTGGGGCCAACGTCCTGACTTTC,CASRDRIGSGANVLTF
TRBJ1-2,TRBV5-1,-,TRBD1,TGCGCCAGCAGCAAGGACAGGGAGAGCTATGGCTACACCTTC,CASSKDRESYGYTF
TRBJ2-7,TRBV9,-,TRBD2,TGTGCCAGCAGCGAAACGGGACTAGCGGGACCCGGCGAGCAGTACTTC,CASSETGLAGPGEQYF
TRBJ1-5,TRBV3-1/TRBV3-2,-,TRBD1,TGTGCCAGCAGCCAAGGGACAGGAGATAGCAATCAGCCCCAGCATTTT,CASSQGTGDSNQPQHF